This passage covers 16 T cell receptor beta chains from one sample sequenced in a study of blood T cell repertoires in COVID-19. Sequencing was performed with immunoSEQ multiplex PCR; in TCRdb, only in-frame clones are kept and a portion is missing. The sample lists roughly 67,000 clones; 76% were seen once. What was sequenced was peripheral blood. The receptors come from a woman in her fifties or sixties with active or convalescent COVID-19.

This rearrangement joins TRBV5-1 to TRBJ2-3, with 10 bases lining up with TRBD1. Germline V gene sequence: CDR1 SGHRS, CDR2 YFSETQ. V shed 2 bases, J shed 3 bases, and the junction held 6 bases outside the gene matches. The CDR3 covers 16 residues. CDR3 coding DNA: TGCGCCAGCAGCTTACTCCAGGGACAGGGGACAGATACGCAGTATTTT. It is translated as CASSLLQGQGTDTQYF.

The chain has TRBV7-2 and TRBJ1-1; D might be TRBD1 (5 bases). Germline CDR1 and CDR2: SGHTA and FQGNSA. The CDR3 sequence is 16 residues long. V shed 1 base and J shed 4 bases, with 16 bases lying between them. This CDR3 reads CASSLEGRGWGTEAFF. CDR3 nucleotide sequence: TGTGCCAGCAGCTTAGAAGGGAGGGGTTGGGGCACTGAAGCTTTCTTT.

The chain combines TRBV7-2 with TRBJ2-7; weak D call: TRBD2 (6 bases). Germline lookup yields CDR1 SGHTA and CDR2 FQGNSA. The length of the CDR3 is 15 residues. The V and J ends lost 3 bases and 7 bases respectively, with 19 bases between them. The CDR3 DNA sequence: TGTGCCAGCAGCTTGAGGGCTACGGGAGTAGAGGAGCAGTACTTC. Encoded protein: CASSLRATGVEEQYF.

V and J are TRBV30 and TRBJ1-2; TRBD1 is a possible D gene (5 bases). Trimming removed 0 bases at V and 4 bases at J, with 15 bases between. Germline V gene lookup returns CDR1 GTSNPN and CDR2 SVGIG (reference sequence). The length of the CDR3 is 15 residues. The CDR3 nucleotides are TGTGCCTGGAGTGTACATCGGCAGGGCCTCTATGGCTACACCTTC. This translates into CAWSVHRQGLYGYTF. Combining the CDR3 with reference TRBV30 and TRBJ1-2 gives the whole variable domain SQTIHQWPATLVQPVGSPLSLECTVEGTSNPNLYWYRQAAGRGLQLLFYSVGIGQISSEVPQNLSASRPQDRQFILSSKKLLLSDSGFYLCAWSVHRQGLYGYTFGSGTRLTVV.

The chain links TRBV7-3 to TRBJ1-2; D not certain. Germline CDR1 and CDR2: SGHTA and FQGTGA. This CDR3 contains 14 residues. V was cut by 5 bases and J by 7 bases, with 17 bases left in between. CDR3: CASSLSHGGSGYTF. CDR3 in DNA: TGTGCCAGCAGCCTTTCCCATGGCGGCTCTGGCTACACCTTC. Full variable domain (outside the CDR3, taken from reference TRBV7-3 and TRBJ1-2): GAGVSQTPSNKVTEKGKYVELRCDPISGHTALYWYRQSLGQGPEFLIYFQGTGAADDSGLPNDRFFAVRPEGSVSTLKIQRTERGDSAVYLCASSLSHGGSGYTFGSGTRLTVV.

The V call is TRBV6-2 or TRBV6-3, the J call TRBJ2-6; D is uncertain. With 5 bases removed from V and 1 base from J, the gap between germline ends came to 12 bases. CDR1 MNHEY and CDR2 SVGEGT come from the germline V gene. There are 16 residues in the CDR3. CDR3 loop: CASSPNSFSGANVLTF. DNA for the CDR3: TGTGCCAGCAGTCCGAATAGTTTTTCTGGGGCCAACGTCCTGACTTTC.

V and J are TRBV7-2 and TRBJ1-2; tentative D call: TRBD1 (5 bases). V was pared by 5 bases and J by 8 bases, with 18 bases between. There are 14 residues in the CDR3. The germline CDR1 and CDR2 sequences are SGHTA and FQGNSA. CDR3 in amino acids: CASSPLGESGGYTF. The CDR3 nucleotides read TGTGCCAGCAGCCCATTAGGGGAATCGGGCGGCTACACCTTC.

The genes are TRBV2 and TRBJ2-7, with 7 bases aligning to TRBD1. J lost 10 bases, V lost 0 bases, and 9 bases had no gene match. In germline, CDR1 is SNHLY, CDR2 FYNNEI. CDR3 size: 14 residues. CDR3 bases: TGTGCCAGCAGTGAAGCTACCCACCGACAGGGACAGTACTTC. Its protein product is CASSEATHRQGQYF.

The chain is built from TRBV24-1 and TRBJ2-3; possibly TRBD2 for D (5 bases). The CDR3 is 15 residues long. Trimming shortened V by 1 base and J by 2 bases, and 9 bases separated the two germline ends. Germline V gene sequence: CDR1 KGHDR, CDR2 SFDVKD. Here the CDR3 reads CATSDFGGNTDTQYF. Written as DNA, the CDR3 is TGTGCCACCAGTGATTTCGGAGGCAACACAGATACGCAGTATTTT.

This chain links TRBV6-5 with TRBJ1-1; a weak D match, TRBD1 (5 bases). Trimming removed 6 bases at V and 3 bases at J, with 14 bases between. This CDR3 contains 14 residues. Germline values: CDR1 MNHEY, CDR2 SVGAGI. The CDR3 nucleotides are TGTGCCAGCAGCCCGGCAGGAGGGGACACTGAAGCTTTCTTT. Translating it yields CASSPAGGDTEAFF.

This clone was observed a handful of times. V usage is TRBV2 and J usage is TRBJ2-7; D possibly corresponds to TRBD1 (6 bases). CDR3 length: 15 amino acids. Trimming pared 10 bases from V and 4 bases from J, leaving 23 bases between. CDR1 is SNHLY and CDR2 is FYNNEI in the germline V gene. CDR3 in DNA: TGTGCCACCACCGAGCCGGGACAAGGGTTATACGAGCAGTACTTC. This codes for CATTEPGQGLYEQYF.

This rearrangement joins TRBV9 to TRBJ2-3; D gene uncertain. The germline gives CDR1 SGDLS, CDR2 YYNGEE. The V gene lost 3 bases and the J gene lost 6 bases, with 11 bases spanning the gap. The CDR3 sequence is 13 residues long. The DNA for the CDR3 is TGTGCCAGCAGCGCCCCGTTTCCGGATACGCAGTATTTT. This encodes CASSAPFPDTQYF.

V and J are TRBV4-2 and TRBJ2-2; D is uncertain. V was clipped by 6 bases and J by 1 base, with 15 bases between them. The germline V gene encodes CDR1 LGHNA and CDR2 YNFKEQ. This CDR3 region has 16 residues. CDR3 DNA sequence: TGTGCCAGCAGAGAGAGAGGAGTAGGGAACACCGGGGAGCTGTTTTTT. Amino acids: CASRERGVGNTGELFF.

The chain is built from TRBV9 and TRBJ1-1, with D hard to call. The CDR3 sequence is 14 residues long. From germline, CDR1 is SGDLS and CDR2 YYNGEE. V lost 3 bases and J lost 0, with 9 bases in between. The CDR3 is CASSELTMNTEAFF. The CDR3 coding sequence is TGTGCCAGCAGCGAACTGACTATGAACACTGAAGCTTTCTTT.

V and J are TRBV10-3 and TRBJ2-3; 7 bases fit TRBD2. The germline gives CDR1 ENHRY, CDR2 SYGVKD. This CDR3 has 16 residues. The trim removed 4 bases at V and 2 bases at J, leaving 9 bases unmatched. The CDR3 loop is CAISVIAGLATDTQYF. The CDR3 DNA reads as TGTGCCATCAGTGTAATAGCGGGCTTAGCCACAGATACGCAGTATTTT.

The J gene is TRBJ1-1, the V gene TRBV12-3 or TRBV12-4, with D uncertain. This CDR3 is 12 amino acids long. Trimming took off 7 bases at V and 4 bases at J, with 10 bases between the two ends. CDR3 loop: CASNAGGTEAFF. DNA for the CDR3: TGTGCCAGCAATGCGGGTGGCACTGAAGCTTTCTTT.